A single sample gave rise to the 23 T cell receptor beta chains below, sequenced in a study of blood T cell repertoires in COVID-19 (dated by TCRdb to the early 2020s). The library was produced with the immunoSEQ multiplex PCR assay. The source is immuneACCESS, and TCRdb retained only in-frame sequences with V and J called. Part of the clones is not carried over; for the studies checked, unresolved V genes explain less than half of this, and the remainder is unexplained. This sample comprises 100,000 to 130,000 clones, 75% to 95% of them detected only once. The ten largest clonotypes hold roughly 1.2% of the sample. The specimen sequenced was peripheral blood. Receptors originate from a woman between 25 and 40 years old with acute or convalescent COVID-19.

This rearrangement joins TRBV28 to TRBJ1-3; tentatively, D is TRBD1 (5 bases). The CDR3 loop spans 13 amino acids. Germline V CDR1 and CDR2: MDHEN, SYDVKM. V lost 3 bases and J 4 bases, leaving 7 bases between the germline ends. This chain's CDR3 is CASSFRQGNTIYF. The DNA of the CDR3 is TGTGCCAGCAGTTTCAGACAGGGAAACACCATATATTTT. Supplemented by reference TRBV28 and TRBJ1-3, the full variable domain reads DVKVTQSSRYLVKRTGEKVFLECVQDMDHENMFWYRQDPGLGLRLIYFSYDVKMKEKGDIPEGYSVSREKKERFSLILESASTNQTSMYLCASSFRQGNTIYFGEGSWLTVV.

The chain joins TRBV6-1 to TRBJ1-5; the match to TRBD1 covers 8 bases. The CDR3 has 17 residues. V dropped 2 bases and J dropped 5; count of bases not matched to a gene: 11. The germline V gene encodes CDR1 MNHNS and CDR2 SASEGT. As DNA, the CDR3 is TGTGCCAGCAGTGAATACGTGGACAGGGCAACCGATCAGCCCCAGCATTTT. This encodes CASSEYVDRATDQPQHF.

This rearrangement joins TRBV12-5 to TRBJ1-5, with 9 bases lining up with TRBD1. V lost 6 bases to trimming and J lost 4 bases; unmatched junction nucleotides: 4. The CDR3 runs 14 residues. In germline, CDR1 is LGHNT, CDR2 FRNRAP. In DNA, the CDR3 is TGTGCTAGTGGCCCCGGGACAGGGAATCAGCCCCAGCATTTT. It is translated as CASGPGTGNQPQHF.

The gene calls are TRBV28 and TRBJ1-1, with 7 bases matching TRBD1. The trim removed 6 bases at V and 0 bases at J, leaving 1 base unmatched. Per germline, CDR1 MDHEN and CDR2 SYDVKM. The length of the CDR3 is 13 residues. Here the CDR3 DNA reads TGTGCCAGCAGGGGACAGTTGAACACTGAAGCTTTCTTT. This encodes CASRGQLNTEAFF.

The V and J genes are TRBV25-1 and TRBJ2-1; maybe TRBD2 (6 bases). Germline V lookup: CDR1 MGHDK, CDR2 SYGVNS. V gave up 1 base and J gave up 15 bases, with 10 bases separating them. CDR3 size: 11 residues. CDR3 amino acids: CASSEFGGAFF. The CDR3 DNA follows: TGTGCCAGCAGTGAATTCGGGGGAGCGTTCTTC.

This clone showed up just once. CDR3 region: CASRRGPETQYF. The CDR3 nucleotides read TGTGCCAGCAGGCGAGGCCCAGAGACCCAGTACTTC. The chain links TRBV6-5 to TRBJ2-5; D is uncertain. V was shortened by 6 bases and J by 4 bases, with 9 bases between the two germline ends. The length of the CDR3 is 12 residues. The germline gives CDR1 MNHEY, CDR2 SVGAGI.

The gene calls are TRBV5-4 and TRBJ2-1; 10 bases map to TRBD1. The V gene end was trimmed by 5 bases and the J gene end by 5 bases; junction bases not matched to a gene: 1. The CDR3 contains 13 residues. CDR1 is SGHNT and CDR2 is YYREEE in the germline V gene (reference sequence). Written as DNA, the CDR3 is TGTGCCAGCAGGGACAGGGGGAACAATGAGCAGTTCTTC. It encodes CASRDRGNNEQFF.

This clone has only one observation. The CDR3 nucleotides are TGTGCCAGTAGTATAGATAGGAGCGTAGGATCCTCTTTGGAGCACCGAACGGGGAACACTGAAGCTTTCTTT. Translation: CASSIDRSVGSSLEHRTGNTEAFF. This chain links TRBV19 with TRBJ1-1; no clear D. This CDR3 has 24 amino acids. V was pared by 0 bases and J by 1 base, with 36 bases between. The germline V gene encodes CDR1 LNHDA and CDR2 SQIVND (reference sequence).

The chain couples TRBV19 to TRBJ2-2; weak D call: TRBD2 (5 bases). The germline V gene has CDR1 LNHDA and CDR2 SQIVND (reference sequence). V was clipped by 1 base and J by 6 bases, with 12 bases between them. The CDR3 runs 15 residues. The CDR3 region has the DNA TGTGCCAGTAGTATAGTTAATAGCGTTGCCGGGGAGCTGTTTTTT. This translates into CASSIVNSVAGELFF.

The chain is built from TRBV7-2 and TRBJ2-3; D possibly corresponds to TRBD2 (6 bases). Germline CDR1 and CDR2: SGHTA and FQGNSA. The length of the CDR3 is 13 residues. Trimming stripped 6 bases from V and 5 bases from J, with 12 bases between. The chain's CDR3 is CASRHSGGDTQYF. As DNA, the CDR3 is TGTGCCAGCAGACACTCCGGGGGAGATACGCAGTATTTT.

The genes are TRBV5-1 and TRBJ2-5; possibly TRBD2 for D (7 bases). Per the germline V gene, CDR1 is SGHRS and CDR2 is YFSETQ. This CDR3 is 17 amino acids long. V was clipped by 0 bases and J by 1 base, with 16 bases between them. CDR3 region: CASSLVHLRGPQETQYF. CDR3 DNA sequence: TGCGCCAGCAGCTTGGTCCACTTGCGGGGGCCCCAAGAGACCCAGTACTTC.

The rearrangement joins TRBV2 to TRBJ1-4; 7 positions agree with TRBD1. Unmatched junction bases numbered 10, after V lost 6 bases and J lost 3 bases. The germline V gene encodes CDR1 SNHLY and CDR2 FYNNEI. The CDR3 length is 16 residues. This CDR3 reads CASRASRGAPNEKLFF. The CDR3 bases are TGTGCCAGCAGGGCGTCCAGGGGGGCTCCTAATGAAAAACTGTTTTTT. The whole variable domain, remainder taken from reference TRBV2 and TRBJ1-4, is EPEVTQTPSHQVTQMGQEVILRCVPISNHLYFYWYRQILGQKVEFLVSFYNNEISEKSEIFDDQFSVERPDGSNFTLKIRSTKLEDSAMYFCASRASRGAPNEKLFFGSGTQLSVL.

The V and J genes are TRBV11-3 and TRBJ1-2, with D possibly being TRBD1 (5 bases). The CDR3 loop spans 14 amino acids. V lost 6 bases and J lost 0, with 11 bases in between. Germline CDR1 reads SGHNT; CDR2 reads YENEEA. Written as DNA, the CDR3 is TGTGCCAGCAGTCTGGGGCGTACTAACTATGGCTACACCTTC. As protein: CASSLGRTNYGYTF.

The V and J genes are TRBV28 and TRBJ1-1; no reliable D call. Germline assignment: CDR1 MDHEN and CDR2 SYDVKM. The V end was cut by 2 bases, the J end by 1 base, with 20 bases between. This CDR3 contains 18 residues. In DNA, the CDR3 is TGTGCCAGCAGTTTAAGTCGCTCTTGGCGGGAGAGGAACACTGAAGCTTTCTTT. Its protein product is CASSLSRSWRERNTEAFF.

The V call is TRBV4-3, the J call TRBJ1-2, with a weak D call TRBD1 (6 bases). Germline V lookup: CDR1 LGHNA, CDR2 YSLEER. The CDR3 sequence is 13 residues long. Trimming took 8 bases from V and 4 from J, leaving 14 bases between them. The CDR3 DNA is TGCGCCAGCTCTAACAGGGTGGTCTATGGCTACACCTTC. Translating gives CASSNRVVYGYTF.

This chain joins TRBV5-6 and TRBJ1-6; 7 nucleotides align to TRBD1. The CDR3 spans 14 residues. V gave up 2 bases and J gave up 12 bases; unmatched junction bases: 8. Germline lookup yields CDR1 SGHDT and CDR2 YYEEEE. Here the CDR3 reads CASSFQGVRLPLHF. The CDR3 nucleotides read TGTGCCAGCAGCTTTCAGGGGGTCCGCCTACCCCTCCACTTT.

The chain carries TRBV18 and TRBJ2-7, with 9 positions matching TRBD1. Germline V gene lookup returns CDR1 KGHSH and CDR2 LQKENI. V shed 0 bases and J 7 bases; nucleotides not matched to a gene: 7. This CDR3 region has 15 residues. CDR3 loop: CASSPPGTGMVEQYF. CDR3 sequence (DNA): TGTGCCAGCTCACCACCGGGGACAGGGATGGTGGAGCAGTACTTC.

The chain carries TRBV20-1 and TRBJ1-6; D may be TRBD1 (6 bases). Trimming took 3 bases from V and 0 from J, leaving 18 bases between them. Germline loops: CDR1 DFQATT, CDR2 SNEGSKA (reference sequence). The CDR3 runs 18 residues. CDR3 DNA sequence: TGCAGTGCTAGTCGCGGACAGTCCTCTAGCTCCTATAATTCACCCCTCCACTTT. Its translation: CSASRGQSSSSYNSPLHF.

The V call is TRBV7-9, the J call TRBJ2-5; a possible D gene is TRBD2 (6 bases). Trimming removed 4 bases at V and 5 bases at J, with 17 bases between. CDR1 and CDR2 (germline): SEHNR, FQNEAQ (reference sequence). This CDR3 is built from 15 residues. The CDR3 region is CASSSRLEEGETQYF. CDR3 bases: TGTGCCAGCAGCTCCCGACTGGAGGAGGGGGAGACCCAGTACTTC.

This chain connects TRBV12-5 to TRBJ1-5; 8 positions agree with TRBD1. Germline lookup yields CDR1 LGHNT and CDR2 FRNRAP. The CDR3 is 14 amino acids. V trimming: 5 bases; J trimming: 3 bases; junction bases outside the gene matches: 3. The CDR3 reads CASGLGQDNQPQHF. The CDR3 DNA is TGTGCTAGTGGTCTGGGACAGGACAATCAGCCCCAGCATTTT. The entire variable domain, with the rest obtained from reference TRBV12-5 and TRBJ1-5, is as follows: DARVTQTPRHKVTEMGQEVTMRCQPILGHNTVFWYRQTMMQGLELLAYFRNRAPLDDSGMPKDRFSAEMPDATLATLKIQPSEPRDSAVYFCASGLGQDNQPQHFGDGTRLSIL.

The chain couples TRBV5-1 to TRBJ2-5, with 14 positions matching TRBD2. This CDR3 is built from 17 residues. Losses at the gene ends were 4 bases for V and 5 bases for J; bases not matched to a gene: 10. CDR1 is SGHRS and CDR2 is YFSETQ in the germline V gene. The CDR3 DNA sequence: TGCGCCAGCAGCCCAAGACTAGCGGGAGGGCTAGGGGAGACCCAGTACTTC. It is translated as CASSPRLAGGLGETQYF.

The rearrangement joins TRBV5-5 to TRBJ2-7; TRBD1 aligns across 8 bases. The trim removed 5 bases at V and 3 bases at J, leaving 7 bases unmatched. This CDR3 region has 14 residues. The germline CDR1 and CDR2 sequences are SGHKS and YYEKEE (reference sequence). CDR3: CASSFGQGNYEQYF. The CDR3 nucleotides are TGTGCCAGCAGTTTTGGACAGGGAAACTACGAGCAGTACTTC.

The chain couples TRBV9 to TRBJ1-3, with D unresolved. The germline V and J ends were trimmed by 3 bases and 8 bases, with 12 bases remaining between them. CDR1 and CDR2 from the germline V gene are SGDLS and YYNGEE. The CDR3 extends over 13 amino acids. The DNA of the CDR3 is TGTGCCAGCAGCGGCCCATCTACGGACACCATATATTTT. This encodes CASSGPSTDTIYF.